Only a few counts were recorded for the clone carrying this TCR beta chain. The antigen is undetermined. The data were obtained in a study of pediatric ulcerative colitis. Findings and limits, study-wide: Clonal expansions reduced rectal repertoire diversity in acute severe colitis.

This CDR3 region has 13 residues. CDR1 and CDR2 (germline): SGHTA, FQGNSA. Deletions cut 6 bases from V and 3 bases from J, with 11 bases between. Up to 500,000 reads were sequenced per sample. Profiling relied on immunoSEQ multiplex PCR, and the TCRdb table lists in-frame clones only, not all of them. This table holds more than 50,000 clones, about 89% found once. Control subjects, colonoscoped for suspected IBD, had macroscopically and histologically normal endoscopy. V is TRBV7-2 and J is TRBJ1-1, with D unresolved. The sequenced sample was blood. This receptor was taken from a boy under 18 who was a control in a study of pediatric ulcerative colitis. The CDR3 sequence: CASSLIGDTEAFF. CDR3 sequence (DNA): TGTGCCAGCAGTCTGATTGGAGACACTGAAGCTTTCTTT. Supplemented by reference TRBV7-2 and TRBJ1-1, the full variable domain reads GAGVSQSPSNKVTEKGKDVELRCDPISGHTALYWYRQSLGQGLEFLIYFQGNSAPDKSGLPSDRFSAERTGGSVSTLTIQRTQQEDSAVYLCASSLIGDTEAFFGQGTRLTVV.